The next 3 T cell receptor beta chains were all read from a single sample in a study of blood T cell repertoires in COVID-19. The method was immunoSEQ multiplex PCR; TCRdb's version includes in-frame clones alone and lacks a portion of them. The table lists about 430,000 clones, 70% to 90% of them singletons. Sequencing input: PBMCs or T cells enriched from blood (not recorded which). These receptors came from a woman between 18 and 29 years old who had been exposed to COVID-19.

The chain uses TRBV28 and TRBJ2-2, with D hard to call. The germline V gene encodes CDR1 MDHEN and CDR2 SYDVKM. This CDR3 has 14 residues. The germline V and J ends were trimmed by 8 bases and 6 bases, with 16 bases remaining between them. The CDR3 nucleotides are TGTGCCAGCCACTCGGTCTCCCCGCCCGGGGAGCTGTTTTTT. Amino acid sequence: CASHSVSPPGELFF. Complete variable domain (other parts from reference TRBV28 and TRBJ2-2): DVKVTQSSRYLVKRTGEKVFLECVQDMDHENMFWYRQDPGLGLRLIYFSYDVKMKEKGDIPEGYSVSREKKERFSLILESASTNQTSMYLCASHSVSPPGELFFGEGSRLTVL.

This clone was seen once. The chain carries TRBV28 and TRBJ1-5; 7 positions match TRBD1. The CDR3 is 17 residues long. V trimming: 5 bases; J trimming: 0 bases; junction bases outside the gene matches: 10. Germline CDR1 MDHEN, CDR2 SYDVKM. CDR3 sequence: CASSTPGTDFSNQPQHF. DNA of the CDR3: TGTGCCAGCAGTACGCCGGGGACAGACTTTAGCAATCAGCCCCAGCATTTT.

The rearrangement uses TRBV7-2 and TRBJ2-1; 9 bases line up with TRBD2. The CDR3 is made up of 17 amino acids. Germline V gene data show CDR1 as SGHTA and CDR2 as FQGNSA. J was trimmed by 8 bases and V by 1 base; bases with no gene match: 12. The CDR3, as DNA: TGTGCCAGCAGCTTAGTCAGGGGCGGGAGGGCCCAGGATGAGCAGTTCTTC. Protein: CASSLVRGGRAQDEQFF.